This T cell receptor (beta chain) was found in a study of blood T cell repertoires in COVID-19. Some clones are missing from TCRdb's copy, which holds only in-frame ones; the method was immunoSEQ multiplex PCR. The table lists approximately 82,000 clones, about 89% of them singletons, with less than 1.5% in the top ten. The study drew participants aged about 18 to 95 years from fewer than 30 US areas. Germline trimming cut 5 bases from V and 1 base from J; bases unmatched to any gene: 8. Germline values: CDR1 MGHRA, CDR2 YSYEKL. CDR3 length: 16 amino acids. The chain carries TRBV4-1 and TRBJ1-1; 9 nucleotides match TRBD1. The sequenced sample was PBMCs or T cells enriched from blood (not recorded which). The sequence came from a woman aged 45-60 years with acute COVID-19. CDR3: CASSAGTGIWNTEAFF. DNA for the CDR3: TGCGCCAGCAGCGCCGGGACAGGGATCTGGAACACTGAAGCTTTCTTT.